The next 11 T cell receptor beta chains were all read from a single sample in a study of blood T cells in healthy people across ages. It was with a sample-barcoded 5' primer and a J-beta primer mix that a second PCR of roughly 7 to 12 cycles was run. TCRdb re-called the 5' RACE reads with MiXCR, one entry per CDR3 protein. Of hundreds of thousands of distinct CDR3 sequences listed, more than 20% are singletons. Sequenced: blood. The receptors shown here come from a man in his 70s in good health.

There are many counts of this clonotype. J is TRBJ2-1 and V is TRBV7-8, with 12 bases matching TRBD2. The trim removed 3 bases at V and 1 base at J, leaving 16 bases unmatched. CDR3 length: 21 amino acids. Germline V gene data show CDR1 as SGHVS and CDR2 as FQNEAQ. CDR3 coding DNA: TGTGCCAGCAGCTTGGCCGTGGCTAGCGGGAGGGCTAGGCTTTCCTACAATGAGCAGTTCTTC. It is translated as CASSLAVASGRARLSYNEQFF.

This clonotype occurred a few times. The rearrangement joins TRBV21-1 to TRBJ2-5; the DNA was not compared with TRBD2, the D call given in the table. TRBV21-1 is a pseudogene. The CDR3 extends over 16 amino acids. CDR3 protein: CASSKYPGRRAATQYF. The CDR3 bases are TGTGCCAGCAGCAAATATCCGGGGAGGAGGGCCGCGACCCAGTACTTC.

The rearrangement uses TRBV6-1 and TRBJ2-3; D gene unclear. The V end was cut by 4 bases, the J end by 2 bases, with 10 bases between. Germline CDR1 MNHNS, CDR2 SASEGT. The length of the CDR3 is 14 residues. The CDR3 DNA reads TGTGCCAGCAGTGTGGGCCAGTACACAGATACGCAGTATTTT. Translated, it gives CASSVGQYTDTQYF.

The chain carries TRBV29-1 and TRBJ2-5, with no clear D. CDR3 size: 12 residues. V gave up 3 bases and J gave up 5 bases, with 10 bases separating them. Germline CDR1 and CDR2: SQVTM and ANQGSEA. The CDR3 nucleotides are TGCAGCGTTGAGAACCTATCTGAGACCCAGTACTTC. Translated: CSVENLSETQYF.

This clonotype has just a few counts. The rearrangement joins TRBV3-1 to TRBJ2-1; 10 nucleotides agree with TRBD2. This CDR3 has 17 residues. Germline trimming cut 0 bases from V and 3 bases from J; bases unmatched to any gene: 5. Germline CDR1 reads LGHDT; CDR2 reads YNNKEL (reference sequence). CDR3 coding DNA: TGTGCCAGCAGCCAAGATCTGTCTAGCGGGGGCTACAATGAGCAGTTCTTC. Translated, it gives CASSQDLSSGGYNEQFF.

CDR3 in DNA: TGCAGCGTTGGTTCGGGGGCTAACTATGGCTACACCTTC. This gives the protein CSVGSGANYGYTF. The chain joins TRBV29-1 to TRBJ1-2, with D perhaps matching TRBD1 (5 bases). This CDR3 spans 13 amino acids. Germline V gene data show CDR1 as SQVTM and CDR2 as ANQGSEA. The V and J ends lost 4 bases and 0 bases respectively, with 9 bases between them.

Only a few counts were recorded for this clonotype. This chain's CDR3 is CASTSFADTQYF. The DNA for the CDR3 is TGTGCCAGCACTAGCTTCGCAGATACGCAGTATTTT. J is TRBJ2-3 and V is TRBV7-9; D possibly corresponds to TRBD2 (5 bases). Germline values: CDR1 SEHNR, CDR2 FQNEAQ (reference sequence). V shed 7 bases and J shed 4 bases, with 9 bases lying between them. The CDR3 has 12 residues.

CDR3 loop: CACRDSGYNEQFF. The CDR3 nucleotides are TGTGCCTGCCGGGACTCCGGCTACAATGAGCAGTTCTTC. The chain is built from TRBV6-5 and TRBJ2-5, with D perhaps matching TRBD2 (6 bases). The assigned J gene may be wrong: the sequence end matches TRBJ2-1 better. The CDR3 consists of 13 residues. The germline V gene encodes CDR1 MNHEY and CDR2 SVGAGI.

This clonotype has ten or more counts. The chain joins TRBV29-1 to TRBJ2-1, with a weak D call TRBD1 (6 bases). The germline V gene encodes CDR1 SQVTM and CDR2 ANQGSEA. This CDR3 has 16 amino acids. The CDR3 is CSLGWGLASSYNEQFF. CDR3 sequence (DNA): TGCAGTTTAGGGTGGGGGCTGGCGAGCTCCTACAATGAGCAGTTCTTC.

The J gene is TRBJ2-5, the V gene TRBV20-1, with D maybe TRBD1 (6 bases). CDR3 length: 14 residues. The germline V gene has CDR1 DFQATT and CDR2 SNEGSKA (reference sequence). V was trimmed by 3 bases and J by 4 bases, leaving 15 bases between them. As DNA, the CDR3 is TGCAGTGCTAGCCGAACCTCAGGGGTAGAGACCCAGTACTTC. It translates to CSASRTSGVETQYF.

This clonotype was seen only a few times. The chain uses TRBV7-3 and TRBJ2-5, with 13 bases identical to TRBD2. The J call may be incorrect, as the DNA end agrees better with TRBJ2-1. Germline values: CDR1 SGHTA, CDR2 FQGTGA. The CDR3 runs to 17 residues. The CDR3 DNA sequence: TGTGCCAGCAGCCGACGGACTAGCGGGAGTTGGTACAATGAGCAGTTCTTC. This sequence encodes CASSRRTSGSWYNEQFF.